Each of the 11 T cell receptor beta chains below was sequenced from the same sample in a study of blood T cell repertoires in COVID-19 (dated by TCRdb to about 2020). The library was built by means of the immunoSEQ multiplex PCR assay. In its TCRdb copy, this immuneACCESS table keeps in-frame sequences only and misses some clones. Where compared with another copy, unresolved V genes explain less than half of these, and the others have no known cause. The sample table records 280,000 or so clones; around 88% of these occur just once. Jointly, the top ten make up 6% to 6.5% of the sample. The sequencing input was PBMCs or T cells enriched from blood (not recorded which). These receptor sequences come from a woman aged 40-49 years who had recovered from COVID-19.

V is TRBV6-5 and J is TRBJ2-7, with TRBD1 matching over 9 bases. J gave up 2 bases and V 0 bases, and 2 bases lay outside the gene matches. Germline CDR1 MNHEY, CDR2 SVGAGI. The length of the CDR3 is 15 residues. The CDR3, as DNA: TGTGCCAGCAGTTACTCAGGACAGGGGCCCTACGAGCAGTACTTC. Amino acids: CASSYSGQGPYEQYF.

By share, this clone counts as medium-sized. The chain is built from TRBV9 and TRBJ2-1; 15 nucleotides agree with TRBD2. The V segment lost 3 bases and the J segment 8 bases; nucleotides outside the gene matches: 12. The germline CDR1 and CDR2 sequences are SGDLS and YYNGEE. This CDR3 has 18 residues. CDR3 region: CASSDDKGTSGRMYEQFF. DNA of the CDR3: TGTGCCAGCAGCGACGACAAAGGGACTAGCGGGAGGATGTATGAGCAGTTCTTC.

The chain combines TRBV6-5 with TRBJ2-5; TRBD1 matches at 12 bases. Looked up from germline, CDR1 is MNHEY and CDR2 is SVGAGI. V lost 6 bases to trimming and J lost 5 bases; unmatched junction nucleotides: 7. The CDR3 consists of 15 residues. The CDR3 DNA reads TGTGCCAGCAGGGGACAGGGGGCGCGTAGGGAGACCCAGTACTTC. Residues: CASRGQGARRETQYF.

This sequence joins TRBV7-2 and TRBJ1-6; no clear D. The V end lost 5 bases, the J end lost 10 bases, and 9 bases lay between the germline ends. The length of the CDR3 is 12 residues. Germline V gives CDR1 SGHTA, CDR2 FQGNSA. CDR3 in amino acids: CASSLSQSPLHF. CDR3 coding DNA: TGTGCCAGCAGCCTCTCACAGTCACCCCTCCACTTT.

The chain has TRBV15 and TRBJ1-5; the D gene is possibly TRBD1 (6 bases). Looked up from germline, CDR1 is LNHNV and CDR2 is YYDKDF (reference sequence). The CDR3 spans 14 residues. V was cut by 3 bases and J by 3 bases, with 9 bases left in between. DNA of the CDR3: TGTGCCACCAGCAGGAGGGGGTTCAATCAGCCCCAGCATTTT. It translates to CATSRRGFNQPQHF.

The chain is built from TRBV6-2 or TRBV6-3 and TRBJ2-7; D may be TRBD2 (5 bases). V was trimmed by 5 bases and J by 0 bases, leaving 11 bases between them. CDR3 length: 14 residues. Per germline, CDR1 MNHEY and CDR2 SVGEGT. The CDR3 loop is CASSNPGSSYEQYF. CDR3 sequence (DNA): TGTGCCAGCAGTAACCCGGGAAGCTCCTACGAGCAGTACTTC.

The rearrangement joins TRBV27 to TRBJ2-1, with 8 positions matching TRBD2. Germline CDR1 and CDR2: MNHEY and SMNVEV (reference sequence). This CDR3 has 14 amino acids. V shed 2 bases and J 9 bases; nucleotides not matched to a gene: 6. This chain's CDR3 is CASSLGTSRAEQFF. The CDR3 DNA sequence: TGTGCCAGCAGTTTAGGGACTAGTCGCGCTGAGCAGTTCTTC.

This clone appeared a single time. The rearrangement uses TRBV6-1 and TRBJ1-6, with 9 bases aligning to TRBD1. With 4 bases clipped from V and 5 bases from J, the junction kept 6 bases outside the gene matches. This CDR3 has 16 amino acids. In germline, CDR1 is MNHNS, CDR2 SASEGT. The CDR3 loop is CASSGTGGRDNSPLHF. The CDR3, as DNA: TGTGCCAGCAGTGGAACAGGGGGCAGGGATAATTCACCCCTCCACTTT.

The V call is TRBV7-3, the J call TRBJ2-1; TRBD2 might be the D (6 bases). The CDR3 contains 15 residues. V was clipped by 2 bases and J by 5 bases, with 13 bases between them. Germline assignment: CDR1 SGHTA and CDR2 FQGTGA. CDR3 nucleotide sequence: TGTGCCAGCAGCTTAGGACTAAAGCCGAACAATGAGCAGTTCTTC. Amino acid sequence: CASSLGLKPNNEQFF. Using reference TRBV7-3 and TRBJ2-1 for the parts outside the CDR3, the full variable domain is GAGVSQTPSNKVTEKGKYVELRCDPISGHTALYWYRQSLGQGPEFLIYFQGTGAADDSGLPNDRFFAVRPEGSVSTLKIQRTERGDSAVYLCASSLGLKPNNEQFFGPGTRLTVL.

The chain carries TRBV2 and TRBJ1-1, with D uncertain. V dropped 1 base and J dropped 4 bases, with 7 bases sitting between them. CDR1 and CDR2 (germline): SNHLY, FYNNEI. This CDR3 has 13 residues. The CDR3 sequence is CASSEGGGTEAFF. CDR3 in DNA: TGTGCCAGCAGTGAAGGAGGTGGCACTGAAGCTTTCTTT.

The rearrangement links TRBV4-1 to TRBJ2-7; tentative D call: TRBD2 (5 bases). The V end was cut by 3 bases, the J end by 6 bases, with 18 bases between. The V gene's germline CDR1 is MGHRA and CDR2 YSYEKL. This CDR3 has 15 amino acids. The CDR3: CASSQGVLGLSEQYF. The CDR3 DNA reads TGCGCCAGCAGCCAGGGAGTATTAGGGTTATCCGAGCAGTACTTC.